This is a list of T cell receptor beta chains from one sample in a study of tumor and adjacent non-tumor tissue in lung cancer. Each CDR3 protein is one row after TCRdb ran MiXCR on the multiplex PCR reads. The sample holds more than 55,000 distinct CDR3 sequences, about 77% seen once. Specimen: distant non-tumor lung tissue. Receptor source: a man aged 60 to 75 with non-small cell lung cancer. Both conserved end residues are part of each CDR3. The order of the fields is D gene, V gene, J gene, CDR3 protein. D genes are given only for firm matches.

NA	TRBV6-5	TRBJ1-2	CASNQQGGNNYGYTF
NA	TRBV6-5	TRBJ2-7	CASSYEWNYYEQYF
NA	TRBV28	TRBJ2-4	CATGGGAGAKNTQYF
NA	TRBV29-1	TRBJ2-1	CSGWGGPGSPPSRSNEQFF
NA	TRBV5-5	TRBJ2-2	CARSLGSGELLF
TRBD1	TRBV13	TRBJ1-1	CAISRGQGWTEAFF
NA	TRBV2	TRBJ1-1	CVSSEVRVNTEAFF
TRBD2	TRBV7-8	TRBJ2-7	CASSPKGLALVPSSYEQYF
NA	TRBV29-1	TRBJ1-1	CSASVGEDTESFF
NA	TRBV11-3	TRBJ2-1	CASSSQGQARNNEQFF
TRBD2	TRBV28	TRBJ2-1	CVSSTASGRGLNEQFF
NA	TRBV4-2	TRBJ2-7	CASSPGSGSRLENEQYF
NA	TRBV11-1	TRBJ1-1	CASSSKELNTEAFF
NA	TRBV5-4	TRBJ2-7	CASSLELGHEQYF
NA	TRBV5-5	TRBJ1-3	CPSSRGNNENTIYF
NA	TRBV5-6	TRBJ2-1	CVSSSAGHHYNEQFF
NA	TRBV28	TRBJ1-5	CDSSFLGAGSNQSQHF
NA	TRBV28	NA	CASIYDSSNQPQYF
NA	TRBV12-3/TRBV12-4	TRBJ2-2	CASALPNTGELFF
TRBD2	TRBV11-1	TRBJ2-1	CPSSPGTREGYNEQFF
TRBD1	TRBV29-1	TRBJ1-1	CSGGQGLNTEAFF
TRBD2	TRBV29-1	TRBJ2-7	CCVVAGTSGYEQYF
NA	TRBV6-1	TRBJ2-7	CASSENALLGTETYEQYF
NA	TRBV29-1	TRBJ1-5	CSVAQGLNQLQHF
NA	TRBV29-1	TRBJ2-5	CSVEDPGGGDTQYF
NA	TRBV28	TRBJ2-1	CASSTASERGLNELFF
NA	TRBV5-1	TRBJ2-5	CATAVGFQEIQYF
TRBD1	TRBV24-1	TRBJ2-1	CVTIDPTGGYEQFF
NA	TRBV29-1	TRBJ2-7	CGAADSLYEQYF
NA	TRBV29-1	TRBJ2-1	CSVPKTFNEQFF
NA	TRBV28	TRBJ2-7	CASRIGYKQYF
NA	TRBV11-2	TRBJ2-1	CASNLGHSTGLQFF
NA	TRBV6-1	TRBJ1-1	CASSAQCEATETFF
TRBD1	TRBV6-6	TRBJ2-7	CTSIVSLGQGEQYF
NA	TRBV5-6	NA	CAGSLKGIDTQHF
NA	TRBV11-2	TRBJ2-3	CASSLVGFVTSIDTQYF
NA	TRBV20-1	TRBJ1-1	CSARQARSYTETFF
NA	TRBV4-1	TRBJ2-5	CASSPGREWETQYF
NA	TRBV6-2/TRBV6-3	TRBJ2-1	CASRFRRISGQFF
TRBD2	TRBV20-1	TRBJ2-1	CSASEGLASNEQFF
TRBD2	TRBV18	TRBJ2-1	CASSPWAGLAGNNEQFF
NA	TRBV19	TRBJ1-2	CATKKEDGYTF
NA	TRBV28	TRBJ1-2	CASSSGGDGYTF